This T cell receptor beta chain was found in a study of blood T cells in healthy people across ages. Then a second PCR, running roughly 7 to 11 cycles, was carried out with a sample-barcoded 5' primer and a J-beta primer mix. MiXCR, applied by TCRdb to the 5' RACE reads, yields one record per CDR3 protein. The sample holds about 1.4 million distinct CDR3 sequences, approximately 59% seen once. Every participating donor contributed 8.5 to 10 milliliters of peripheral blood through a draw. Input material: blood. This TCR was sampled from a man between 18 and 35 years old in good health.

DNA for the CDR3: TGTGCCAGCAGCGCCCCCCCCGGCGCTAGCACAGATACGCAGTATTTT. Its protein product is CASSAPPGASTDTQYF. The J gene is TRBJ2-3, the V gene TRBV7-9; D is undetermined. CDR1 SEHNR and CDR2 FQNEAQ come from the germline V gene (reference sequence). The ends were cut back, 5 bases at V and 0 bases at J, with 15 bases in the middle. There are 16 residues in the CDR3. The full variable domain, its missing parts supplied by reference TRBV7-9 and TRBJ2-3, is DTGVSQNPRHKITKRGQNVTFRCDPISEHNRLYWYRQTLGQGPEFLTYFQNEAQLEKSRLLSDRFSAERPKGSFSTLEIQRTEQGDSAMYLCASSAPPGASTDTQYFGPGTRLTVL.